The next 9 T cell receptor beta chains were all read from a single sample in a study of early T cells in non-severe SARS-CoV-2 infection. TCRdb reprocessed the 5' RACE reads via MiXCR and lists one record per CDR3 protein. This sample carries roughly 120,000 distinct CDR3 sequences, about 16% of them seen once, and the ten largest clones take just over 20%. Source material: whole blood. These receptors all stem from an adult who was a healthcare worker with PCR-confirmed SARS-CoV-2 infection or an uninfected control (not recorded which).

The table lists this clonotype with a count of one. J is TRBJ1-5 and V is TRBV20-1; TRBD1 is a possible D gene (5 bases). Germline V lookup: CDR1 DFQATT, CDR2 SNEGSKA (reference sequence). Trimming removed 5 bases at V and 2 bases at J, with 13 bases between. CDR3 size: 14 residues. The CDR3: CSASSIRGNQPQHF. In nucleotides, the CDR3 is TGCAGTGCTTCCAGTATCAGGGGCAATCAGCCCCAGCATTTT.

This clonotype showed up just a few times. This chain links TRBV6-6 with TRBJ1-2; D not certain. V lost 2 bases, J lost 0 bases, and 10 bases lay in between. Germline values: CDR1 MNHNY, CDR2 SVGAGI (reference sequence). This CDR3 comprises 15 residues. The CDR3 is CASSYRESANYGYTF. The DNA of the CDR3 is TGTGCCAGCAGTTACAGGGAGTCTGCTAACTATGGCTACACCTTC.

The table lists this clonotype with many counts. The J gene is TRBJ1-1, the V gene TRBV6-4, with TRBD1 matching 8 bases. V was clipped by 3 bases and J by 4 bases; unmatched bases: 7. Germline lookup yields CDR1 MRHNA and CDR2 SNTAGT. This CDR3 has 15 amino acids. The CDR3 loop is CASSEFDRGGTEAFF. The DNA for the CDR3 is TGTGCCAGCAGTGAATTCGACAGGGGAGGCACTGAAGCTTTCTTT.

The J gene is TRBJ2-7, the V gene TRBV5-4; TRBD2 aligns across 10 bases. Trimming at V came to 2 bases and at J to 6 bases, leaving 2 bases not matched to a gene. In germline, CDR1 is SGHNT, CDR2 YYREEE (reference sequence). The CDR3 loop spans 13 amino acids. CDR3 loop: CASSLAGGFEQYF. In nucleotides, the CDR3 is TGTGCCAGCAGCTTAGCGGGGGGGTTCGAGCAGTACTTC.

This clonotype was seen ten or more times. The chain combines TRBV3-1 with TRBJ1-2; D unclear. The germline gives CDR1 LGHDT, CDR2 YNNKEL (reference sequence). The V end lost 1 base, the J end lost 7 bases, and 7 bases lay between the germline ends. This CDR3 has 12 residues. As DNA, the CDR3 is TGTGCCAGCAGCCAAGTAGACACTGGCTACACCTTC. This codes for CASSQVDTGYTF.

This clonotype was counted a few times. The chain couples TRBV12-3 or TRBV12-4 to TRBJ2-7; TRBD2 aligns across 8 bases. The CDR3 is made up of 13 amino acids. V shed 3 bases, J shed 7 bases, and the junction held 5 bases outside the gene matches. This chain's CDR3 is CASSLTSVGEQYF. For the CDR3, the DNA is TGTGCCAGCAGTTTGACTAGCGTGGGGGAGCAGTACTTC.

At least ten counts were recorded for this clonotype. The genes are TRBV7-6 and TRBJ2-2, with D tentatively TRBD1 or TRBD2 (5 bases each). Trimming removed 3 bases from V and 4 bases from J, with 15 bases in between. This CDR3 has 16 amino acids. Germline V gene lookup returns CDR1 SGHVS and CDR2 FNYEAQ. This CDR3 is CASSFHGTSSTGELFF. The CDR3 DNA is TGTGCCAGCAGCTTCCACGGGACCTCGAGCACCGGGGAGCTGTTTTTT.

This clonotype appeared a few times. V is TRBV14 and J is TRBJ2-5; unclear D gene. Trimming took off 1 base at V and 3 bases at J, with 15 bases between the two ends. Germline V gene data show CDR1 as SGHDN and CDR2 as FVKESK. The CDR3 is made up of 16 amino acids. The DNA for the CDR3 is TGTGCCAGCAGCCAAGGTCTCTTTTTTGGGGAAGAGACCCAGTACTTC. Its protein is CASSQGLFFGEETQYF.

The chain recombines TRBV20-1 with TRBJ2-6; D ambiguous. The CDR3 covers 14 residues. Trimming shortened V by 5 bases and J by 0 bases, and 8 bases separated the two germline ends. Germline V CDR1 and CDR2: DFQATT, SNEGSKA (reference sequence). In nucleotides, the CDR3 is TGCAGTGCTCCCGCCATCTCTGGGGCCAACGTCCTGACTTTC. Amino acids: CSAPAISGANVLTF.